These 14 T cell receptor beta chains were sequenced from one sample in a study of blood T cell repertoires in COVID-19. TCRdb's copy holds only in-frame clones and misses some; the assay was immunoSEQ multiplex PCR. The sample contains more than 90,000 clones, about nine tenths of which appear only once. Material: peripheral blood. The receptors were sampled from a man between 50 and 59 years old with acute or convalescent COVID-19.

The chain uses TRBV10-2 and TRBJ1-2; a possible D gene is TRBD1 (5 bases). Trimming removed 5 bases at V and 8 bases at J, with 15 bases between. CDR3 length: 13 residues. From germline, CDR1 is WSHSY and CDR2 SAAADI. This chain's CDR3 is CASSMTQGGGYTF. The CDR3 bases are TGCGCCAGCAGTATGACGCAGGGAGGGGGCTACACCTTC.

V and J are TRBV25-1 and TRBJ2-7, with D tentatively TRBD1 (5 bases). Trimming shortened V by 1 base and J by 4 bases, and 14 bases separated the two germline ends. The CDR3 runs to 15 residues. Germline lookup yields CDR1 MGHDK and CDR2 SYGVNS. This CDR3 is CASSESRKGRYEQYF. The CDR3 DNA reads as TGTGCCAGCAGTGAATCTAGGAAGGGGCGGTACGAGCAGTACTTC.

V is TRBV5-8 and J is TRBJ1-6, with D uncertain. In germline, CDR1 is SGHTS, CDR2 YDEGEE. V was clipped by 4 bases and J by 10 bases, with 9 bases between them. The CDR3 loop spans 12 amino acids. CDR3 amino acids: CASSRPGSPLHF. The CDR3, as DNA: TGTGCCAGCAGCCGCCCAGGATCACCCCTCCACTTT.

The chain recombines TRBV5-8 with TRBJ1-1; D unresolved. Germline CDR1 is SGHTS and CDR2 is YDEGEE. The CDR3 totals 17 residues. The V and J ends lost 2 bases and 0 bases respectively, with 17 bases between them. The CDR3 is CASSLLNTGFMNTEAFF. The CDR3 DNA reads as TGTGCCAGCAGCTTACTAAATACGGGGTTCATGAACACTGAAGCTTTCTTT.

V and J are TRBV9 and TRBJ2-3; 7 nucleotides match TRBD2. This CDR3 has 17 amino acids. Germline CDR1 is SGDLS and CDR2 is YYNGEE. V lost 8 bases to trimming and J lost 4 bases; unmatched junction nucleotides: 19. The CDR3 coding sequence is TGTGCCAGTCGTGGGGCTAGCGGCCAGCAAAGACCAGATACGCAGTATTTT. This encodes CASRGASGQQRPDTQYF.

CDR3 in DNA: TGTGCCAGCAGCTTAGCTGAGGGGGCTGAAGCTTTCTTT. Residues: CASSLAEGAEAFF. The chain uses TRBV7-9 and TRBJ1-1, with D perhaps TRBD1 (6 bases). This CDR3 has 13 amino acids. V shed 0 bases and J shed 6 bases, with 8 bases lying between them. Germline V CDR1 and CDR2: SEHNR, FQNEAQ (reference sequence). The entire variable domain, with the rest obtained from reference TRBV7-9 and TRBJ1-1, is as follows: DTGVSQNPRHKITKRGQNVTFRCDPISEHNRLYWYRQTLGQGPEFLTYFQNEAQLEKSRLLSDRFSAERPKGSFSTLEIQRTEQGDSAMYLCASSLAEGAEAFFGQGTRLTVV.

V gene TRBV7-9 combines with J gene TRBJ2-2; tentative D call: TRBD2 (7 bases). Trimming shortened V by 5 bases and J by 2 bases, and 15 bases separated the two germline ends. This CDR3 has 16 amino acids. Germline assignment: CDR1 SEHNR and CDR2 FQNEAQ (reference sequence). CDR3 in DNA: TGTGCCAGCAGCCCTCTGGGGGGGGCCAACACCGGGGAGCTGTTTTTT. It yields the protein CASSPLGGANTGELFF.

This chain links TRBV12-2 with TRBJ1-2. TRBV12-2 is designated a pseudogene. The CDR3 contains 13 residues. The CDR3 sequence is CASRPGGDYGYTF. For the CDR3, the DNA is TGTGCAAGTCGCCCCGGCGGAGACTATGGCTACACCTTC.

This clone came up once. The V gene is TRBV2, the J gene TRBJ1-1; TRBD1 agrees at 9 bases. The germline gives CDR1 SNHLY, CDR2 FYNNEI. The V and J ends lost 7 bases and 5 bases, in that order; junction bases with no gene match: 8. The CDR3 has 14 residues. CDR3 in DNA: TGTGCCAGCAACCTCCTGACAGGGGGAACTGAAGCTTTCTTT. This encodes CASNLLTGGTEAFF.

V is TRBV5-1 and J is TRBJ1-2; D remains unclear. V was pared by 0 bases and J by 2 bases, with 5 bases between. This CDR3 contains 13 residues. Germline V gene lookup returns CDR1 SGHRS and CDR2 YFSETQ. CDR3 bases: TGCGCCAGCAGCTTGGTGAGAAACTATGGCTACACCTTC. It codes for CASSLVRNYGYTF.

This chain uses TRBV2 with TRBJ2-4, with TRBD1 matching over 7 bases. This CDR3 is 15 amino acids long. V lost 6 bases to trimming and J lost 1 base; unmatched junction nucleotides: 6. Germline CDR1 reads SNHLY; CDR2 reads FYNNEI. The DNA of the CDR3 is TGTGCCAGCAGGATACAGGGGTTGGCCAAAAACATTCAGTACTTC. Translated: CASRIQGLAKNIQYF.

The sample holds one count of this clone. V is TRBV5-4 and J is TRBJ1-5, with D uncertain. The V gene lost 0 bases and the J gene lost 5 bases, with 9 bases spanning the gap. Germline values: CDR1 SGHNT, CDR2 YYREEE (reference sequence). The CDR3 sequence is 14 residues long. The CDR3 region is CASSLGISDQPQHF. The CDR3 DNA reads TGTGCCAGCAGCTTGGGAATATCAGATCAGCCCCAGCATTTT.

This rearrangement joins TRBV6-5 to TRBJ1-1; tentatively, D is TRBD1 (5 bases). Trimming removed 7 bases from V and 5 bases from J, with 8 bases in between. This CDR3 is 11 amino acids long. Germline CDR1 MNHEY, CDR2 SVGAGI. The DNA for the CDR3 is TGTGCCAGCATCGGGGGGACTGAAGCTTTCTTT. This gives the protein CASIGGTEAFF.

In its sample, this clone was seen once. The gene calls are TRBV18 and TRBJ1-1, with TRBD1 matching 7 bases. The V segment lost 1 base and the J segment 5 bases; nucleotides outside the gene matches: 4. CDR1 and CDR2 (germline): KGHSH, LQKENI. CDR3 length: 14 residues. The CDR3 here is CASSPQGAGTEAFF. The CDR3 DNA sequence: TGTGCCAGCTCACCACAGGGGGCTGGAACTGAAGCTTTCTTT.